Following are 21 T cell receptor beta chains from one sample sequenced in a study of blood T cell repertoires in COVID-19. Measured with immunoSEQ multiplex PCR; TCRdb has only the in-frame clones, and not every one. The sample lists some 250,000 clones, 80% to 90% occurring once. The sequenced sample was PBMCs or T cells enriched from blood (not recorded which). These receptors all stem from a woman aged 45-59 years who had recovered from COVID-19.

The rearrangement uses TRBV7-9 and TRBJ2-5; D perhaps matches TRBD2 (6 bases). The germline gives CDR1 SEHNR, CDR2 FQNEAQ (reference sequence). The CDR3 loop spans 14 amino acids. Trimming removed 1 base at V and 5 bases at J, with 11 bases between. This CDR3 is CASSLDRGRETQYF. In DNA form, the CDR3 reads TGTGCCAGCAGCTTAGACCGAGGGAGGGAGACCCAGTACTTC.

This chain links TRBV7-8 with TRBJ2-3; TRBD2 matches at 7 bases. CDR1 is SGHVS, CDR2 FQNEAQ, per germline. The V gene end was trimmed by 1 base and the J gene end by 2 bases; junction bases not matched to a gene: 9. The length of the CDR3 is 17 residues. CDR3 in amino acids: CASSLVPQRGTTDTQYF. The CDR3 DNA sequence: TGTGCCAGCAGCTTAGTCCCCCAGCGGGGTACCACAGATACGCAGTATTTT.

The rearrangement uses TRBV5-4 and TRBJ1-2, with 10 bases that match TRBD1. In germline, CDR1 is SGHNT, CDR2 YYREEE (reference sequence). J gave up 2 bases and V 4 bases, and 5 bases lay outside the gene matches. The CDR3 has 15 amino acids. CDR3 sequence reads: CASSTRDRGNYGYTF. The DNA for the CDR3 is TGTGCCAGCAGCACCAGGGACAGGGGAAACTATGGCTACACCTTC.

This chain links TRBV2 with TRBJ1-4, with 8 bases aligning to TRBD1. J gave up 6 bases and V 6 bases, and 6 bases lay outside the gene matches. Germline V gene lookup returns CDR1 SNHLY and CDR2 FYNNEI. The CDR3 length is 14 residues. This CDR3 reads CASSIRGRDEKLFF. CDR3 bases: TGTGCCAGCAGCATCAGGGGGCGGGATGAAAAACTGTTTTTT. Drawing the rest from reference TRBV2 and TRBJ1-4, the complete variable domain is EPEVTQTPSHQVTQMGQEVILRCVPISNHLYFYWYRQILGQKVEFLVSFYNNEISEKSEIFDDQFSVERPDGSNFTLKIRSTKLEDSAMYFCASSIRGRDEKLFFGSGTQLSVL.

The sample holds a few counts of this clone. CDR3 residues: CASSQDDRVFLPGNTIYF. CDR3 DNA sequence: TGCGCCAGCAGCCAGGACGACAGGGTTTTTCTCCCTGGAAACACCATATATTTT. The chain employs TRBV4-1 and TRBJ1-3; 7 bases fit TRBD1. Losses at the gene ends were 3 bases for V and 2 bases for J; bases not matched to a gene: 13. Germline CDR1 is MGHRA and CDR2 is YSYEKL. The CDR3 is made up of 18 amino acids.

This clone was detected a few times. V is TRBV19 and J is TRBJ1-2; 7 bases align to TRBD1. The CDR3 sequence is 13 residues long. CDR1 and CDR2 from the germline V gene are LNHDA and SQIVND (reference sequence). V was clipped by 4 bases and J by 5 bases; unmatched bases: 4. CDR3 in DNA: TGTGCCAGTAGTACGACAGGGCCTTATGGCTACACCTTC. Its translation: CASSTTGPYGYTF.

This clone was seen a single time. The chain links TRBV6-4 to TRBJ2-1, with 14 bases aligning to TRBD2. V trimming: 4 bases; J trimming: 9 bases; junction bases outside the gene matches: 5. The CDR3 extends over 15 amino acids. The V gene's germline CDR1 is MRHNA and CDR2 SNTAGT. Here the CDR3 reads CASSVRLAGGGEQFF. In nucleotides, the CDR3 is TGTGCCAGCAGTGTTCGACTAGCGGGAGGGGGTGAGCAGTTCTTC.

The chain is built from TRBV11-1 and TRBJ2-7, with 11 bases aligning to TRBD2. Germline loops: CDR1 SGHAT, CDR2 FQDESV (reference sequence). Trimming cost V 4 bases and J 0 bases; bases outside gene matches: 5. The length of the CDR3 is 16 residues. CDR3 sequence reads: CASSSRLAGSSYEQYF. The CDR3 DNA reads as TGTGCCAGCAGCTCACGACTAGCGGGAAGCTCCTACGAGCAGTACTTC. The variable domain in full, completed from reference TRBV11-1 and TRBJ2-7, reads EAEVAQSPRYKITEKSQAVAFWCDPISGHATLYWYRQILGQGPELLVQFQDESVVDDSQLPKDRFSAERLKGVDSTLKIQPAELGDSAMYLCASSSRLAGSSYEQYFGPGTRLTVT.

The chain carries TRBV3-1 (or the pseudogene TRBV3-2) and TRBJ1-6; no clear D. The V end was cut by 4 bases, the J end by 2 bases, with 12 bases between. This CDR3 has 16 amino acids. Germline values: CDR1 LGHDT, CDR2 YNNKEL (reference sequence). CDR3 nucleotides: TGTGCCAGCAGCCTTGAAGGGAGTACCTATAATTCACCCCTCCACTTT. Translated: CASSLEGSTYNSPLHF.

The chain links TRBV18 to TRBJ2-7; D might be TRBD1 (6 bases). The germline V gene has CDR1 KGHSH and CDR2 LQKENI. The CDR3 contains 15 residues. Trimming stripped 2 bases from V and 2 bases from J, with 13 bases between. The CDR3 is CASSPWGQGPYEQYF. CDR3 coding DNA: TGTGCCAGCTCACCATGGGGGCAGGGCCCCTACGAGCAGTACTTC.

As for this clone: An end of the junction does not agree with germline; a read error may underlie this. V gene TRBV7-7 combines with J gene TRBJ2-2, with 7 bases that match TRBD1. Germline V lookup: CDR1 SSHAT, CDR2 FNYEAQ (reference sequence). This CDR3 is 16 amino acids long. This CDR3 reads CASSLAETGHTGELFF. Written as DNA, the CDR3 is TGTGCTAGCAGCTTAGCCGAGACAGGGCACACCGGGGAGCTGTTTTTT.

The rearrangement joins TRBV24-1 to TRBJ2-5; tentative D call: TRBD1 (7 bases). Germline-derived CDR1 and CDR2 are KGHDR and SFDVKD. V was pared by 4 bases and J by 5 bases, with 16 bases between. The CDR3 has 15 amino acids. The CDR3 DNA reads TGTGCCACCAGTGACCCCGTGGCAGGGGGGGAGACCCAGTACTTC. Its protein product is CATSDPVAGGETQYF.

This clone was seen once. The CDR3 here is CASSLNPTGDYGYTF. The CDR3, as DNA: TGTGCCAGCAGTTTGAACCCTACAGGGGACTATGGCTACACCTTC. The V gene is TRBV6-5, the J gene TRBJ1-2; 7 bases map to TRBD1. Losses at the gene ends were 4 bases for V and 3 bases for J; bases not matched to a gene: 8. The CDR3 length is 15 residues. CDR1 and CDR2 (germline): MNHEY, SVGAGI.

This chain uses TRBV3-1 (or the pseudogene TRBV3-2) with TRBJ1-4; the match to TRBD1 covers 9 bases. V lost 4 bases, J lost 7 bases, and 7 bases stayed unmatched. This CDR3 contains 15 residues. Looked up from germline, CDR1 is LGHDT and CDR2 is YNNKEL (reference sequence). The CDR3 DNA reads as TGTGCCAGCAGCCGACGGGACAGGGTTATTGAAAAACTGTTTTTT. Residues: CASSRRDRVIEKLFF.

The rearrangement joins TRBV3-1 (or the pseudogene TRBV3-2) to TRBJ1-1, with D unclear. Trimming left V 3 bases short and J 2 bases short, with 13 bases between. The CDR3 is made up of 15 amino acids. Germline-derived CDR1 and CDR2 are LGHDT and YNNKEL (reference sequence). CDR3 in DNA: TGTGCCAGCAGCCAGAGGGCGGGAGATAACACTGAAGCTTTCTTT. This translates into CASSQRAGDNTEAFF.

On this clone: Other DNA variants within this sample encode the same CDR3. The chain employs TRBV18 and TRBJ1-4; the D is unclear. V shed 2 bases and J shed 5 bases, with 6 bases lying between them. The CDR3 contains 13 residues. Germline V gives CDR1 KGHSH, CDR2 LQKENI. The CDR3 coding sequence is TGTGCCAGCTCACCATCGGGGAATGAAAAACTGTTTTTT. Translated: CASSPSGNEKLFF.

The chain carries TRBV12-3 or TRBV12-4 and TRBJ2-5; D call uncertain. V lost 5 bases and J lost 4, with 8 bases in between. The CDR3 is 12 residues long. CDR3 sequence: CASSPIGETQYF. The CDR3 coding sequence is TGTGCCAGCAGTCCCATCGGAGAGACCCAGTACTTC.

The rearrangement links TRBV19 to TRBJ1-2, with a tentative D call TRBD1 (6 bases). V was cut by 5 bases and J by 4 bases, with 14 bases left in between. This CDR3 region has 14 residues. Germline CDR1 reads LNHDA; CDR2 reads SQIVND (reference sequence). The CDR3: CASSEITGSYGYTF. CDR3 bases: TGTGCCAGTAGTGAGATAACAGGGAGCTATGGCTACACCTTC.

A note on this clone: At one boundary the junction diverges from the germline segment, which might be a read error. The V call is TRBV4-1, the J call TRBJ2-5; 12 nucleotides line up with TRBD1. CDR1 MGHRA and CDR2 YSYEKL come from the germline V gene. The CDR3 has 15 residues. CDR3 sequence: CASSPGQGAGETQYF. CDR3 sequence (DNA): TGCGCCAGTAGCCCGGGACAGGGGGCCGGGGAGACCCAGTACTTC.

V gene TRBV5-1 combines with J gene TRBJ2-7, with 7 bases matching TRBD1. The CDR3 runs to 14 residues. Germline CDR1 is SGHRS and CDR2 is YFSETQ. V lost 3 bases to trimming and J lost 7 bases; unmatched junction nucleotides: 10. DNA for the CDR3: TGCGCCAGCAGCTCGACAGGGATGGGGTTGGAGCAGTACTTC. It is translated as CASSSTGMGLEQYF.

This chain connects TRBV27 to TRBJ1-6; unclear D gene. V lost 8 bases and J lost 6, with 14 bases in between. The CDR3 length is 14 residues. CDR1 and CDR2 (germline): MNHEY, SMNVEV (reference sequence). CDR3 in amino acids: CASGRAGVNSPLHF. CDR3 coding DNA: TGTGCCAGCGGGAGGGCCGGGGTTAATTCACCCCTCCACTTT.